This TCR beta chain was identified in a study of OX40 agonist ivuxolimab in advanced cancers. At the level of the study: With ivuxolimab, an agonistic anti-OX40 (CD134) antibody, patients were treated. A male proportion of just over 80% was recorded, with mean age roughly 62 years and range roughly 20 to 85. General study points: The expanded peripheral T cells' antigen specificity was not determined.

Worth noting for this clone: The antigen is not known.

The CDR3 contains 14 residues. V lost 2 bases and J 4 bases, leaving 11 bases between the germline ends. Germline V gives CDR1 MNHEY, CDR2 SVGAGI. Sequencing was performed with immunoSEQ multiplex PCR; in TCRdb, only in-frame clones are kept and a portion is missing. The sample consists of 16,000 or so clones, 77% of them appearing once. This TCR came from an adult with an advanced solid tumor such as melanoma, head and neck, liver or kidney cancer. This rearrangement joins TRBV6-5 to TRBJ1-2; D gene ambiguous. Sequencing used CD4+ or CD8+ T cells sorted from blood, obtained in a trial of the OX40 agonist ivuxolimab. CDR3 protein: CASSYNPRVYGYTF. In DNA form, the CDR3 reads TGTGCCAGCAGTTACAACCCCCGAGTCTATGGCTACACCTTC.